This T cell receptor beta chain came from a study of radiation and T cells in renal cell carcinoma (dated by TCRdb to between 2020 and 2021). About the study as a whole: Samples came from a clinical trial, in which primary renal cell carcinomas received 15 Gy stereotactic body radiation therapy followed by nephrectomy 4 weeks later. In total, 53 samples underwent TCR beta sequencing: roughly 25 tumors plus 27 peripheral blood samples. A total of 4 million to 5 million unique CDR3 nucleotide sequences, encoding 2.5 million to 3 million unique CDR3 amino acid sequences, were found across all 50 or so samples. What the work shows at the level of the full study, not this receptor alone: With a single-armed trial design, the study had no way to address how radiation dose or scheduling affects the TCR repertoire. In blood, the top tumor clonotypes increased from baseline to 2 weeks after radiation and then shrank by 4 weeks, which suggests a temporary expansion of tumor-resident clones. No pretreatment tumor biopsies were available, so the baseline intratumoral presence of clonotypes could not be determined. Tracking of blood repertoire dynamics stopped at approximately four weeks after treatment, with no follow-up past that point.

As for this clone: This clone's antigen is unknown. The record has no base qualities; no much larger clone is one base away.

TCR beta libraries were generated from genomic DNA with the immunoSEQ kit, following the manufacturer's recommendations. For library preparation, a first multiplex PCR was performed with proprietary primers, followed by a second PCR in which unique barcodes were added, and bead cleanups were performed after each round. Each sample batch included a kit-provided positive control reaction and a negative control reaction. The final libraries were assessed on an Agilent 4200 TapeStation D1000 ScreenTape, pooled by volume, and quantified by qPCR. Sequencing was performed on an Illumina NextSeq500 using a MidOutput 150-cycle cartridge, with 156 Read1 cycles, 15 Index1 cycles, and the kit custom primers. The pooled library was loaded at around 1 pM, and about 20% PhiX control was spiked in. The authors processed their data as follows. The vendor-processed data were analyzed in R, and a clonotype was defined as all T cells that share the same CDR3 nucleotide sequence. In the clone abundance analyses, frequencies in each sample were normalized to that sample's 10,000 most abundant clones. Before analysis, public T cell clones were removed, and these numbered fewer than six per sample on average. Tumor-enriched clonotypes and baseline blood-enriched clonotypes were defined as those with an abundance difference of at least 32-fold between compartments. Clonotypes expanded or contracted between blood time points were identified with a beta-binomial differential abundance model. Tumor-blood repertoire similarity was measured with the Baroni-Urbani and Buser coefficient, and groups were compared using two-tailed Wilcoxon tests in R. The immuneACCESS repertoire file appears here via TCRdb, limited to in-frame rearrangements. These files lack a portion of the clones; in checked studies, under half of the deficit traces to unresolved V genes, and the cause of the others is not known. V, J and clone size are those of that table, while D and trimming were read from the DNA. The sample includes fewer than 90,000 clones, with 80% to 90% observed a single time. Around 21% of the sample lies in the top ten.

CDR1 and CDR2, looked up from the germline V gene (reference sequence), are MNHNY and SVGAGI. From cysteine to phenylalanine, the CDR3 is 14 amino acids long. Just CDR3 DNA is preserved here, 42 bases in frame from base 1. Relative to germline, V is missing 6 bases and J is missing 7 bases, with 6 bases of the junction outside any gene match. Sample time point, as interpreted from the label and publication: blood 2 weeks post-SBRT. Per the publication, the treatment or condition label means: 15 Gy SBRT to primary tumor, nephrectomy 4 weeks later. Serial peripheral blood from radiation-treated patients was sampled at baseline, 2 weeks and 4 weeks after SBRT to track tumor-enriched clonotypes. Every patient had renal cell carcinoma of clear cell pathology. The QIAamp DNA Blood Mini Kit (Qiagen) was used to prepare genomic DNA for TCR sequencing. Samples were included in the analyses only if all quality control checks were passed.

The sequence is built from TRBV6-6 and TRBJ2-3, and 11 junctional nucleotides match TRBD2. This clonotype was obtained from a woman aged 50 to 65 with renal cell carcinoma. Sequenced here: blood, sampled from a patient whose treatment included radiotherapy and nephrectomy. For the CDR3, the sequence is CASSPTSGGNTQYF. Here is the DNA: TGTGCCAGCAGCCCAACTAGCGGGGGTAATACGCAGTATTTT.